These T cell receptor beta chains were read from a single sample in a study of a mutant IDH1 vaccine in newly diagnosed glioma. These receptors are not linked to any known antigen. The protocol was immunoSEQ multiplex PCR, while the TCRdb copy is restricted to in-frame clones and leaves out a portion. This sample carries approximately 67,000 clones, about 87% of them seen once, and the ten largest clones take about an eighth. The sample was PBMCs, taken from a glioma patient whose treatment included an IDH1 peptide vaccine. These TCRs come from a man aged 18 to 30 with glioma. Each CDR3 is given with its conserved first and last residue. Fields, in order: J gene, V gene, clone size, D gene, CDR3 DNA, CDR3 protein. The D gene is left open where the match is weak. Rows may omit the clone size; those that give it use once, few, many or a size class.

>TRBJ2-7|TRBV4-3|.|TRBD2
TGCGCCAGCAGCCAAACCCTAGCGGGAGAGGGCGCCGAGCAGTACTTC
CASSQTLAGEGAEQYF
>TRBJ2-2|TRBV18|.|.
TGTGCCAGCTCACGTTATCGACAGGCGGACACCGGGGAGCTGTTTTTT
CASSRYRQADTGELFF
>TRBJ2-1|TRBV5-6|.|TRBD2
TGTGCCAGCAGCTTGTCGACTAGCGGAAAAATTAGTAATGAGCAGTTCTTC
CASSLSTSGKISNEQFF
>TRBJ1-1|TRBV27|.|.
TGTGCCACCGGGAGGGCGCGGACTGAAGCTTTCTTT
CATGRARTEAFF
>TRBJ2-7|TRBV5-1|.|.
TGCGCCAGCAGCTTTAGCAGTTCCTACGAGCAGTACTTC
CASSFSSSYEQYF
>TRBJ2-3|TRBV5-1|once|TRBD1
TGCGCCAGCAGCGCGGCTAAGGGGGCGGCAGATACGCAGTATTTT
CASSAAKGAADTQYF
>TRBJ1-1|TRBV6-5|.|.
TGTGCCACCGAGGAAATTATGGGTGAAGCTTTCTTT
CATEEIMGEAFF
>TRBJ2-7|TRBV5-1|.|.
TGCGCCAGCAGCTTGGGGCAGAATTACGAGCAGTACTTC
CASSLGQNYEQYF
>TRBJ1-1|TRBV6-6|.|.
TGTGCCAGCAGTTACTCGAAAGGGATGGACACTGAAGCTTTCTTT
CASSYSKGMDTEAFF
>TRBJ2-1|TRBV13|.|TRBD2
TGTGCCAGCAGCTTAGGCCAGCGGGGGCTCAATGAGCAGTTCTTC
CASSLGQRGLNEQFF
>TRBJ2-7|TRBV4-3|.|TRBD2
TGCGCCAGCAGCCAAGAGAGTAGCGGGAGGTACGAGCAGTACTTC
CASSQESSGRYEQYF
>TRBJ1-1|TRBV29-1|.|TRBD1
TGCAGCGTTGAAAAAATGGGACAGGGGGCACCAACTGAAGCTTTCTTT
CSVEKMGQGAPTEAFF
>TRBJ1-2|TRBV27|.|TRBD1
TGTGCCAGCAGCCTTAGGTTTACAGGGGGCAACGGCTACACCTTC
CASSLRFTGGNGYTF
>TRBJ2-5|TRBV9|.|TRBD2
TGTGCCAGCAGCGCAAAGGGAGGGAGGGCGGAAGAGACCCAGTACTTC
CASSAKGGRAEETQYF
>TRBJ1-6|TRBV13|.|.
TGTGCCAGCAGCTTGGCAGGTCCGAATTCACCCCTCCACTTT
CASSLAGPNSPLHF
>TRBJ2-3|TRBV4-3|.|TRBD2
TGCGCCAGCAGCCTCTTGAGGCGGGGGGCGGACACAGATACGCAGTATTTT
CASSLLRRGADTDTQYF
>TRBJ1-4|TRBV10-3|.|.
TGTGCCATCAGTGAGTCCTCTGAAGCAGGGGAGGAAAAACTGTTTTTT
CAISESSEAGEEKLFF
>TRBJ1-2|TRBV28|.|.
TGTGCCAGTCGGAGGGGGACCGGGCAGCTCTATGGCTACACCTTC
CASRRGTGQLYGYTF
>TRBJ2-4|TRBV30|.|TRBD2
TGTGCCTGGAGTAGGGGTAGCGGGCGTAACATTCAGTACTTC
CAWSRGSGRNIQYF
>TRBJ1-1|TRBV30|few|.
TGTGCCTGGAGTCGCCCTGGACTCCCGAACACTGAAGCTTTCTTT
CAWSRPGLPNTEAFF
>TRBJ2-1|TRBV30|.|TRBD1
TGTGCCTGGGGGGGTTTGATGGGACAGGGTCTCCCCAATGAGCAGTTCTTC
CAWGGLMGQGLPNEQFF
>TRBJ1-2|TRBV4-3|once|.
TGCGCCAGCAGCCAAGAAGAGGCCGCTATGAATGGCTACACCTTC
CASSQEEAAMNGYTF
>TRBJ2-3|TRBV7-9|.|.
TGTGCCAGCAGCTTAATCACAGTCGCAGATACGCAGTATTTT
CASSLITVADTQYF
>TRBJ1-2|TRBV30|.|.
TGTGCCTGGAGTGCTGGGACGGAGATTAACTATGGCTACACCTTC
CAWSAGTEINYGYTF
>TRBJ1-2|TRBV9|few|TRBD1
TGTGCCAGCAGCCGGACAGGGGGCGAAGGCTACACCTTC
CASSRTGGEGYTF
>TRBJ1-1|TRBV27|.|.
TGTGCCAGCAGTTTCCGCCAGGGGACTGAAGCTTTCTTT
CASSFRQGTEAFF
>TRBJ2-1|TRBV29-1|.|.
TGCAGCGTTGAAGATTCTTTGGCTAGCCGAGTCCCTGGTTACAATGAGCAGTTCTTC
CSVEDSLASRVPGYNEQFF
>TRBJ2-7|TRBV18|.|.
TGTGCCAGCTCACCGACGGTCTACGAGCAGTACTTC
CASSPTVYEQYF
>TRBJ2-3|TRBV7-6|.|.
TGTGCCAGCAGCCAGGGACAACGCACAGATACGCAGTATTTT
CASSQGQRTDTQYF
>TRBJ2-5|TRBV5-1|.|.
TGCGCCAGCTCCCGGTGGGGTGGCCAAGAGACCCAGTACTTC
CASSRWGGQETQYF
>TRBJ2-1|TRBV11-3|.|TRBD2
TGTGCCAGCAGCTCCTGGACTAGCGGGAGCGCTGAGCAGTTCTTC
CASSSWTSGSAEQFF
>TRBJ2-5|TRBV7-9|.|.
TGTGCCAGCAGCCCCCGGGAAAGCGTGAGTGAGACCCAGTACTTC
CASSPRESVSETQYF
>TRBJ1-4|TRBV2|.|TRBD1
TGTGCCAGCAGTGACGGGACAGGGAATGAAAAACTGTTTTTT
CASSDGTGNEKLFF
>TRBJ2-7|TRBV18|.|TRBD1
TGTGCCAGCTCACCAAACCGGGGGAGGACAGGGTCCCACGAGCAGTACTTC
CASSPNRGRTGSHEQYF
>TRBJ1-5|TRBV2|.|.
TGTGCCAGCAGTGAAGACAGACTTAGCAATCAGCCCCAGCATTTT
CASSEDRLSNQPQHF
>TRBJ1-6|TRBV5-1|.|TRBD1
TGCGCCAGCAGCTTGTCCCTCGACAGGGAGGGTTCACCCCTCCACTTT
CASSLSLDREGSPLHF
>TRBJ2-5|TRBV21-1|.|.
TGTGCCAGCAGCCTAGAACGGGACCCGGTAAAACCTCGCCAAGAGACCCAGTACTTC
CASSLERDPVKPRQETQYF
>TRBJ2-7|TRBV27|.|.
TGTGCCAGCAGTTGGGGAGTCACAAAGGCGCAGTACTTC
CASSWGVTKAQYF
>TRBJ1-2|TRBV5-1|few|.
TGCGCCAGCAGCCCCAACCAACAAAAGACGGGGCATGGCTACACCTTC
CASSPNQQKTGHGYTF
>TRBJ2-7|TRBV18|.|.
TGTGCCAGCTCACCACCTGGACGGGGGGCATCCTACGAGCAGTACTTC
CASSPPGRGASYEQYF
>TRBJ1-1|TRBV7-9|.|.
TGTGCCAGCAGTCCTCCATACTCTGAAGCTTTCTTT
CASSPPYSEAFF
>TRBJ1-2|TRBV5-6|.|.
TGTGCCAGCAGCCGGGGGACTTTCAACTATGGCTACACCTTC
CASSRGTFNYGYTF
>TRBJ1-2|TRBV6-5|.|.
TGTGCCAGCAGTTACTCCGGCAGTAACTATGGCTACACCTTC
CASSYSGSNYGYTF
>TRBJ1-1|TRBV19|.|TRBD1
TGTGCCAGTAGTATAGCTGCGACAGGGAGTACTGAAGCTTTCTTT
CASSIAATGSTEAFF
>TRBJ2-5|TRBV7-6|.|.
TGTGCCAGCAGGGGGACCTCGAAGACCCAGTACTTC
CASRGTSKTQYF